These T cell receptor beta chains were read from a single sample in a study of neurological immune-mediated disorders. TCRdb passed the 5' RACE reads through MiXCR, listing each CDR3 protein once. The sample consists of some 76,000 distinct CDR3 sequences, approximately 3.4% of them appearing once. What was sequenced was PBMCs. The receptors come from a woman in her forties or fifties with multiple sclerosis. The CDR3 runs from the conserved cysteine through the conserved F or W. Fields, in order: J gene, D gene, V gene, clone size, CDR3 protein, CDR3 DNA. D genes are given only for firm matches. The size field is filled for only some rows; it gives once, few, many or a size class.

TRBJ2-1	TRBD2	TRBV3-1	many	CASSQDKSGAVFYNEQFF	TGTGCCAGCAGCCAAGATAAGAGCGGGGCAGTTTTCTACAATGAGCAGTTCTTC
TRBJ1-2	TRBD1	TRBV12-3/TRBV12-4	many	CASSLETRGPSYGYTF	TGTGCCAGCAGTTTAGAGACCAGGGGGCCCAGCTATGGCTACACCTTC
TRBJ2-3	TRBD2	TRBV20-1	many	CSAVLSGGGTDTQYF	TGCAGTGCTGTGCTTAGCGGGGGGGGTACAGATACGCAGTATTTT
TRBJ2-7	NA	TRBV20-1	many	CSARAEGDIRVYEQYF	TGCAGTGCTAGAGCGGAGGGGGACATCCGGGTCTACGAGCAGTACTTC
TRBJ2-5	TRBD2	TRBV5-1	many	CASSLTSGRAKTQYF	TGCGCCAGCAGCTTGACTAGCGGGAGGGCAAAGACCCAGTACTTC
TRBJ1-1	NA	TRBV20-1	many	CSAPLVTEAFF	TGCAGTGCTCCCCTTGTAACTGAAGCTTTCTTT
TRBJ1-1	TRBD1	TRBV12-3/TRBV12-4	many	CASSLSFMGQGITEAFF	TGTGCCAGCAGTTTAAGTTTTATGGGACAGGGAATCACTGAAGCTTTCTTT
TRBJ2-2	NA	TRBV5-1	many	CASSLAAGLSGELFF	TGCGCCAGCAGCTTGGCGGCGGGACTTTCCGGGGAGCTGTTTTTT
TRBJ2-1	TRBD1	TRBV5-1	many	CASRGQGASNEQFF	TGCGCCAGCAGAGGACAGGGGGCCTCGAATGAGCAGTTCTTC
TRBJ1-2	TRBD1	TRBV7-2	many	CASSLGGGGYTF	TGTGCCAGCAGCTTAGGAGGGGGCGGCTACACCTTC
TRBJ2-1	NA	TRBV24-1	many	CATSPDNNEQFF	TGTGCCACCAGTCCGGACAACAATGAGCAGTTCTTC
TRBJ2-7	TRBD1	TRBV5-1	many	CASSPRTGSYEQYF	TGCGCCAGCAGCCCGCGGACAGGGAGCTACGAGCAGTACTTC
TRBJ1-2	NA	TRBV18	many	CASSPPTTGAGYTF	TGTGCCAGCTCACCACCGACAACGGGGGCCGGCTACACCTTC
TRBJ2-1	NA	TRBV2	many	CASNAGSNEQFF	TGTGCCAGCAACGCGGGGAGCAATGAGCAGTTCTTC
TRBJ2-5	NA	TRBV12-5	many	CASGLSTSSPQYF	TGTGCTAGTGGTTTGTCAACGTCCAGCCCCCAGTACTTC
TRBJ2-5	NA	TRBV5-1	many	CASSSPGEAKAFQETQYF	TGCGCCAGCAGCTCGCCGGGGGAGGCCAAGGCATTCCAAGAGACCCAGTACTTC
TRBJ1-1	NA	TRBV27	many	CASSLSGTPIMNTEAFF	TGTGCCAGCAGTTTATCGGGAACTCCCATAATGAACACTGAAGCTTTCTTT
TRBJ1-2	NA	TRBV27	many	CASSLGPYGYTF	TGTGCCAGCAGTTTGGGCCCCTATGGCTACACCTTC
TRBJ1-4	NA	TRBV20-1	many	CSARAGGVGRTNEKLFF	TGCAGTGCTCGAGCGGGAGGGGTCGGAAGGACTAATGAAAAACTGTTTTTT
TRBJ2-1	TRBD2	TRBV20-1	many	CSAPATSGSHHNEQFF	TGCAGTGCCCCAGCGACTAGCGGGAGCCACCACAATGAGCAGTTCTTC
TRBJ2-1	TRBD2	TRBV9	many	CASNNPLVAGGAGSYNEQFF	TGTGCCAGCAACAATCCTTTGGTAGCGGGGGGGGCCGGCTCCTACAATGAGCAGTTCTTC
TRBJ2-1	TRBD2	TRBV6-2/TRBV6-3	many	CASSYLLAAYNEQFF	TGTGCCAGCAGTTACCTACTAGCGGCTTACAATGAGCAGTTCTTC
TRBJ2-2	TRBD1	TRBV27	many	CASSRPWGTGGELFF	TGTGCCAGCAGTAGACCGTGGGGGACAGGAGGGGAGCTGTTTTTT
TRBJ1-2	NA	TRBV12-3/TRBV12-4	many	CASSFWGDGYTF	TGTGCCAGCAGTTTTTGGGGGGATGGCTACACCTTC
TRBJ1-1	NA	TRBV5-1	many	CASIRDQTNTEAFF	TGCGCCAGCATAAGGGACCAGACGAACACTGAAGCTTTCTTT
TRBJ2-1	NA	TRBV20-1	many	CSARTSYEQFF	TGCAGTGCTAGAACTAGCTATGAGCAGTTCTTC
TRBJ2-1	NA	TRBV4-3	NA	CDSSKGGREQFF	TGCGACAGCAGCAAAGGGGGGAGGGAGCAGTTCTTC
TRBJ2-2	NA	TRBV15	many	CATSRDPGRTGELFF	TGTGCCACCAGCAGAGATCCGGGGCGGACCGGGGAGCTGTTTTTT
TRBJ2-7	TRBD2	TRBV6-6	many	CASTPTSGKYEQYF	TGTGCCAGCACCCCGACTAGCGGGAAGTACGAGCAGTACTTC
TRBJ2-3	TRBD1	TRBV5-4	many	CASSRQGKNTDTQYF	TGTGCCAGCAGCCGACAGGGTAAAAACACAGATACGCAGTATTTT
TRBJ2-2	TRBD1	TRBV5-4	many	CASSATGEVPGELFF	TGTGCCAGCAGCGCGACAGGGGAGGTCCCCGGGGAGCTGTTTTTT
TRBJ2-2	NA	TRBV9	many	CASSGGGNTGELFF	TGTGCCAGCAGCGGGGGAGGGAACACCGGGGAGCTGTTTTTT
TRBJ2-2	NA	TRBV6-2/TRBV6-3	many	CASSYRDPGAGELFF	TGTGCCAGCAGTTACCGGGACCCCGGGGCCGGGGAGCTGTTTTTT